This TCR beta chain is from a study of shared clonotypes between healthy human individuals. Study-wide background: Ranging from 18 to 49 in age, donors were a couple of women and three men.

Regarding the study as a whole: Lower generation probabilities were found for non-shared clonotypes than for those shared by all four donors. The represented genetic and exposure-history diversity was limited by the small number of donors.

Comments on this clone: The antigen is not known.

Clones were sequenced by immunoSEQ multiplex PCR, and TCRdb holds only the in-frame ones, with some missing. The table lists a few million clones, approximately 95% of them singletons, with 0.35% to 0.5% in the top ten. Naive CD4+ cells were CD45RA-selected; the remaining cells were memory. This CDR3 comprises 16 residues. After removal of 7 bases from V and 3 bases from J, the junction contained 9 bases not matched to a gene. CDR1 is SNHLY and CDR2 is FYNNEI in the germline V gene. This TCR derives from a man between 18 and 29 years old in good health. Some clones in this sample may be carry-over from other donors' samples. The source material was naive CD4+ T cells from PBMCs. Subset noted: CD45RA+ positively selected. This chain links TRBV2 with TRBJ2-1; the match to TRBD1 covers 10 bases. CDR3 amino acids: CASTSPGQGVYNEQFF. The DNA of the CDR3 is TGTGCCAGCACCTCGCCTGGACAGGGGGTCTACAATGAGCAGTTCTTC.